The clone carrying this TCR beta chain has at least ten counts. TCRdb re-derived calls from the PCR reads in MiXCR, one entry per CDR3 protein. The sample has 85,000 to 95,000 distinct CDR3 sequences, roughly 20% seen once. This entry comes from a study of molecular identifiers for immune sequencing clone quantification. The CDR3 is made up of 14 amino acids. V lost 6 bases and J lost 5; bases outside the gene matches: 6. Germline V gene sequence: CDR1 LNHDA, CDR2 SQIVND (reference sequence). Sorting was used to obtain naive CD8 T cells (CD8+CD4-CCR7+CD45RA+). This sequence joins TRBV19 and TRBJ2-3; the match to TRBD2 covers 9 bases. This receptor was identified in a human donor in good health. Some libraries in this study had Jurkat cell RNA spiked in. Material: naive CD8+ T cells from blood, with Jurkat cell RNA spiked in. As for subset: FACS-sorted CD8+CD4-CCR7+CD45RA+ naive T cells. CDR3 coding DNA: TGTGCCAGTAGGCGACTAGCGGATAGAGATACGCAGTATTTT. This codes for CASRRLADRDTQYF.